This TCR beta chain was captured by sequencing in a study of T-cell memory formation after mild COVID-19 (dated by TCRdb to about 2021). Notes on the research overall: TCR sequence clusters from the two donors were found to be largely donor specific. T-cell clones expanding and contracting after mild COVID-19 in two donors were tracked by longitudinal TCRalpha and TCRbeta repertoire sequencing. Two young, previously healthy adult volunteers, one female and one male, were included in the cohort.

The CDR1 and CDR2 encoded by the germline V gene (reference sequence) are SGHKS and YYEKEE. Including cysteine and phenylalanine, the CDR3 has 14 amino acids. Only CDR3 DNA is held: 42 bases, read in frame from base 1. V loses 3 bases, J loses 6 bases, and the germline ends lie 12 bases apart. Points on this clonotype: The target of this receptor is not known. No base-level quality is on record; no much larger clone is a single base apart.

Ficoll-Paque density gradient centrifugation was used to isolate PBMCs. Instrument used: Illumina NovaSeq 6000. TCRalpha and TCRbeta cDNA libraries were built by 5'RACE with constant-segment primers, adding sample barcodes and unique molecular identifiers. RNA was extracted from every sample with Trizol reagent. The libraries were amplified in two PCR steps, and the second step added a second sample barcode and Illumina TruSeq adapters. Libraries were sequenced on an Illumina NovaSeq with 2 x 150 bp paired-end reads. The source study handled its data this way. Reads were demultiplexed and collapsed into UMI-guided consensus sequences with migec v1.2.7. Using mixcr v2.1.11, UMI consensuses were aligned to TRA and TRB V and J templates and then assembled into clonotypes. Clonotypes were classified as expanded or contracted when called significant by both edgeR and NoisET, with noise models trained on biological replicates. For edgeR calls, a false discovery rate-adjusted p below 0.01 and a log2 fold-change threshold of 1 were applied. As an exploratory analysis of dynamics, PCA with hierarchical clustering was applied to max-normalized trajectories of the 1000 most abundant clonotypes. Separately sequenced CD4+ and CD8+ repertoires were used to assign a CD4 or CD8 phenotype to each responding clone. The public reads were quality trimmed at Q25 with fastp and then assembled into clones with MiXCR by TCRdb, keeping productive beta chains. Rows matching on CDR3 protein sequence are summarized as one entry with the most common DNA and genes. The V and J calls were determined by TCRdb, not by the authors. Present in this sample are 85,000 to 120,000 distinct CDR3 sequences, approximately 15% of which were seen just once. The ten largest clones take up approximately 28% of the sample.

What the study reported, not specific to this receptor: The detection of some responding clones in pre-infection memory suggests that pre-existing cross-reactive memory T cells joined the SARS-CoV-2 response. From day 15 to 85, contracting clones showed balanced CD4/CD8 phenotypes, whereas a second wave of clones that expanded from day 15 to 37 leaned towards CD4+. SARS-CoV-2 specificity of the second-wave clones peaking on day 37 was not confirmed. The study covered only a couple of mild cases, and larger cohorts including severe cases with pre-infection samples were considered necessary. Contracting CD4+ clones were found mainly in CM and EM memory subsets, while CD8+ clones were enriched in EMRA.

Sequencing was carried out using PBMCs or a T cell subset sorted from them (not recorded which). In this chain, TRBV5-5 is recombined with TRBJ2-2, with a tentative D call of TRBD1 or TRBD2, each matching 6 bases. The receptor was derived from an adult woman who had mild COVID-19 (a few samples of this study predate the infection). The sample titles of this study are shuffled in the database, so cell type and time point are left out; the donor was told from shared clones. The CDR3 region: CASSSTGRPGELFF. The DNA sequence follows: TGTGCCAGCAGCTCTACAGGGAGGCCCGGGGAGCTGTTTTTT.